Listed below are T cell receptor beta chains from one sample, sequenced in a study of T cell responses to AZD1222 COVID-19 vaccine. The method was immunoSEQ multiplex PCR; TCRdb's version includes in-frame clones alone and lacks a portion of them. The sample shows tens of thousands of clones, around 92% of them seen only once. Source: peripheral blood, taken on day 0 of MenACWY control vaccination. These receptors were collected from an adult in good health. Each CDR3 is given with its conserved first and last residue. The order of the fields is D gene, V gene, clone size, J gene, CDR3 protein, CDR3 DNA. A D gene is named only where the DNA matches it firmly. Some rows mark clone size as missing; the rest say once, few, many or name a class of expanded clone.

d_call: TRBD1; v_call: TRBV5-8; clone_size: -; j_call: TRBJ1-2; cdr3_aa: CASSPGTGPPAYGYTF; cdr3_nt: TGTGCCAGCAGCCCGGGGACAGGCCCGCCGGCCTATGGCTACACCTTC
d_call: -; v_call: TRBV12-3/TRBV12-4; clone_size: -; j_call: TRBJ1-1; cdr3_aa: CASTESRGTEAFF; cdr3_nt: TGTGCCAGCACGGAGTCGAGGGGCACTGAAGCTTTCTTT
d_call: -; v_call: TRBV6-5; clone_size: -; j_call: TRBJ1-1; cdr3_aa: CASSYSEVVNTEAFF; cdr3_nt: TGTGCCAGCAGTTACTCTGAAGTAGTTAACACTGAAGCTTTCTTT
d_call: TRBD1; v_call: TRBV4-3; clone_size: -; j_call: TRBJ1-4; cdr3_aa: CASSQGRTGVEKLFF; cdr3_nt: TGCGCCAGCAGCCAAGGTCGGACAGGGGTTGAGAAACTGTTTTTT
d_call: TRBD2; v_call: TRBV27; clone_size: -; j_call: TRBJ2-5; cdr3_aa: CASSLGSLAGDSETQYF; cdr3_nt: TGTGCCAGCAGTTTAGGGTCACTAGCGGGGGATTCAGAGACCCAGTACTTC
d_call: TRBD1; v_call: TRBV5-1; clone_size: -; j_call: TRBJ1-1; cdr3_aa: CASSLAGTANTEAFF; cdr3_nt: TGCGCCAGCAGCTTGGCCGGGACAGCAAACACTGAAGCTTTCTTT
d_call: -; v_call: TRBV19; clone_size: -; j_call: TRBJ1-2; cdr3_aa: CASSPLGGSYGYTF; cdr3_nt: TGTGCCAGTAGCCCACTCGGAGGTTCCTATGGCTACACCTTC
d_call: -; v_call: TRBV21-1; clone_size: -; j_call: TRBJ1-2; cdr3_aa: CASSKGKERLGYTF; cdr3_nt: TGTGCCAGCAGCAAAGGCAAGGAAAGGCTCGGCTACACCTTC
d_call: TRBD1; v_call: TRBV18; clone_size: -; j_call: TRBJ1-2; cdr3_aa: CASSPDREYGYTF; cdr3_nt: TGTGCCAGCTCACCGGACAGGGAGTATGGCTACACCTTC
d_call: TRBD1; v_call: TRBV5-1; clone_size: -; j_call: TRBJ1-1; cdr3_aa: CASSASGGNTEAFF; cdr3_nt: TGCGCCAGCAGCGCTTCAGGGGGCAACACTGAAGCTTTCTTT
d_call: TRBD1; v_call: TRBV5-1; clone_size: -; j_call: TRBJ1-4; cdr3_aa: CASSSTGGTTNEKLFF; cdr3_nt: TGCGCCAGCAGCTCAACAGGGGGAACAACTAATGAAAAACTGTTTTTT
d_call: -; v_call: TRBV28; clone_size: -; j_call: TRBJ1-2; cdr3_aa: CASSFGISYGYTF; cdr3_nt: TGTGCCAGCAGTTTTGGCATAAGCTATGGCTACACCTTC
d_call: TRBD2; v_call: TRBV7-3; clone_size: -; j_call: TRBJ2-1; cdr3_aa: CASSSGGAGGYNEQFF; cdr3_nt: TGTGCCAGCAGCTCCGGGGGAGCGGGGGGTTACAATGAGCAGTTCTTC
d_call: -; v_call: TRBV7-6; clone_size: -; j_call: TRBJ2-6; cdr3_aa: CASSLEPLGANVLTF; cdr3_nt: TGTGCCAGCAGCTTAGAGCCTCTCGGGGCCAACGTCCTGACTTTC
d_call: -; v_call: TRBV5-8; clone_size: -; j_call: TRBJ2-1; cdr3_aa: CASSSTEYNEQFF; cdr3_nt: TGTGCCAGCAGCTCGACAGAATACAATGAGCAGTTCTTC
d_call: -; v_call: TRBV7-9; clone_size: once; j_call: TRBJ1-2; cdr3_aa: CASSLRSTGSFYGYTF; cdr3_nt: TGTGCCAGCAGCTTAAGATCTACAGGGTCCTTCTATGGCTACACCTTC
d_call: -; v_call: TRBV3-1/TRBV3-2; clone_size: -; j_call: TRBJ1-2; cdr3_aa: CASSQEARGYTF; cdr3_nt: TGTGCCAGCAGCCAAGAAGCTCGGGGCTACACCTTC
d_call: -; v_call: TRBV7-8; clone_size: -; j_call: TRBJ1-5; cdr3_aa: CASSLRVGWSNQPQHF; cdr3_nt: TGTGCCAGCAGCTTGAGGGTGGGCTGGAGCAATCAGCCCCAGCATTTT
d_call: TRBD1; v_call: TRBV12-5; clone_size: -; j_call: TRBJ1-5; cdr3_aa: CASGFGQGNDQPQHF; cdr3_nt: TGTGCTAGTGGTTTCGGACAGGGGAACGATCAGCCCCAGCATTTT
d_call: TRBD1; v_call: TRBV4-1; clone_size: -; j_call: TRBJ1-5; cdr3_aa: CASSQDAGVQGARQPQHF; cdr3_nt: TGCGCCAGCAGCCAAGATGCGGGTGTTCAGGGGGCAAGGCAGCCCCAGCATTTT
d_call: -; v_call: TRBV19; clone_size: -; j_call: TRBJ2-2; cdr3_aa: CASSVRNTGELFF; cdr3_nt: TGTGCCAGTAGTGTTAGAAACACCGGGGAGCTGTTTTTT
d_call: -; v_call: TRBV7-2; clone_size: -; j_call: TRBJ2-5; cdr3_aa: CASSLGSMWETQYF; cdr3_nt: TGTGCCAGCAGCTTAGGGAGCATGTGGGAGACCCAGTACTTC
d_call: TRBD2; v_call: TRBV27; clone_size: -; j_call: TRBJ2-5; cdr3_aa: CASSETGRTKETQYF; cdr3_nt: TGTGCCAGCAGTGAGACCGGGAGGACTAAAGAGACCCAGTACTTC
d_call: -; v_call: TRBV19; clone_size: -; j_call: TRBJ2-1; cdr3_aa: CASSTQTGILYNEQFF; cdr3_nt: TGTGCCAGTAGTACTCAAACAGGGATCCTCTACAATGAGCAGTTCTTC
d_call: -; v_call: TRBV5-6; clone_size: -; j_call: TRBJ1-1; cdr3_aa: CASTMTGTVNTEAFF; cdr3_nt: TGTGCCAGCACCATGACCGGGACGGTGAACACTGAAGCTTTCTTT
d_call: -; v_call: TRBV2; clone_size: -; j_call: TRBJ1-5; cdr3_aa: CASSEARGTNQPQHF; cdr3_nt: TGTGCCAGCAGTGAAGCGCGAGGTACGAATCAGCCCCAGCATTTT
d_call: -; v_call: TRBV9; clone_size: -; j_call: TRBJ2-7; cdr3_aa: CASSVGPGEAEQYF; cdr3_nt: TGTGCCAGCAGCGTAGGTCCTGGAGAAGCCGAGCAGTACTTC
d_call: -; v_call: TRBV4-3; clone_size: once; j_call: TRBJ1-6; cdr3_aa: CASSQEGVGQGSSYNSPLHF; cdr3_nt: TGCGCCAGCAGCCAAGAAGGAGTGGGGCAGGGTAGCTCCTATAATTCACCCCTCCACTTT
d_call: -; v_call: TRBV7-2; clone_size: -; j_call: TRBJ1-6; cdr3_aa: CASSFLQDLHF; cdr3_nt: TGTGCCAGCAGCTTTCTTCAGGACCTCCACTTT
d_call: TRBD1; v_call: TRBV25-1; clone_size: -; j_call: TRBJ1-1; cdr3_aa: CASSDTGDRTEAFF; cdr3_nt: TGTGCCAGCAGTGACACAGGGGATCGGACTGAAGCTTTCTTT
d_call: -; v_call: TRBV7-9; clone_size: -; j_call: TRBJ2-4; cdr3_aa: CASSLAPWDPKNIQYF; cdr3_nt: TGTGCCAGCAGCTTAGCGCCCTGGGACCCCAAAAACATTCAGTACTTC
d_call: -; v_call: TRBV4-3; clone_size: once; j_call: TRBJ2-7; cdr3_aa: CASSQVKTVHSYEQYF; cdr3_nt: TGCGCCAGCAGCCAAGTGAAGACAGTACACTCCTACGAGCAGTACTTC
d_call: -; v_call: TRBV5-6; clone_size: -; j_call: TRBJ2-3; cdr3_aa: CASSLVAPLTDTQYF; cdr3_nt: TGTGCCAGCAGCTTGGTGGCCCCACTAACAGATACGCAGTATTTT
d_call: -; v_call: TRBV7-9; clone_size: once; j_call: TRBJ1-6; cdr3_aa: CASSDRNSPLHF; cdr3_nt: TGTGCCAGCAGCGACCGCAATTCACCCCTCCACTTT
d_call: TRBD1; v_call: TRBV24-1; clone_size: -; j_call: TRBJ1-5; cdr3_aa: CATSVTGGPTPTQHF; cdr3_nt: TGTGCCACCAGTGTAACAGGGGGGCCCACGCCGACCCAGCATTTT
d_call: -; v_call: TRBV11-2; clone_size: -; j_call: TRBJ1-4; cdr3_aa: CASSLEAGGGEKLFF; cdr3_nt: TGTGCCAGCAGCTTAGAGGCCGGCGGGGGAGAAAAACTGTTTTTT
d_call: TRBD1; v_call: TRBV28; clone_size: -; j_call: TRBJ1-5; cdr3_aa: CASSTRGEPQHF; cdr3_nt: TGTGCCAGCAGTACCAGGGGGGAGCCCCAGCATTTT
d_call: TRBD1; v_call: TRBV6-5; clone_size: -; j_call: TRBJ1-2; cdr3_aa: CASSYLSGGYGYTF; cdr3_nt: TGTGCCAGCAGTTACCTTTCAGGGGGCTATGGCTACACCTTC
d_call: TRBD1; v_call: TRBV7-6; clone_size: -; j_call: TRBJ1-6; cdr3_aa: CASSLNTGTGDSPLHF; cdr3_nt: TGTGCCAGCAGCTTGAATACCGGGACAGGAGATTCACCCCTCCACTTT
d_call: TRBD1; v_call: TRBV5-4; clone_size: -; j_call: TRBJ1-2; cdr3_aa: CASSFVTGQGAPGGYTF; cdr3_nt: TGTGCCAGCAGCTTCGTTACTGGACAGGGGGCGCCGGGAGGCTACACCTTC
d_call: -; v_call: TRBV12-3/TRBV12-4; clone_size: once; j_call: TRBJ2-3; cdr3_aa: CASSFGSTDTQYF; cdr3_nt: TGTGCCAGCAGTTTTGGGAGCACAGATACGCAGTATTTT
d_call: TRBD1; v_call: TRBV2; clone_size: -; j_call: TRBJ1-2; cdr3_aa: CASSDGQGYGYTF; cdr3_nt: TGTGCCAGCAGTGACGGACAGGGATATGGCTACACCTTC
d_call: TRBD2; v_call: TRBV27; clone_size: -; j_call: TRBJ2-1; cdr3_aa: CASSFGSGGASNEQFF; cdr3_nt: TGTGCCAGCAGTTTTGGAAGCGGGGGGGCCTCAAATGAGCAGTTCTTC
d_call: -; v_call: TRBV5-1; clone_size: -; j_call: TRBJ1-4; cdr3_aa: CASSLPDGATNEKLFF; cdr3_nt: TGCGCCAGCAGCCTCCCGGACGGCGCAACTAATGAAAAACTGTTTTTT
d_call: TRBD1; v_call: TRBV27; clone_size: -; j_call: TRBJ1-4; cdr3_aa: CASRTIDRVELFF; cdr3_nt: TGTGCCAGCAGAACGATAGACAGGGTGGAACTGTTTTTT
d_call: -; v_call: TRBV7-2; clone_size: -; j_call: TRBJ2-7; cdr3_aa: CASSLKGPGPGYEQYF; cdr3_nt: TGTGCCAGCAGCTTGAAGGGTCCCGGGCCGGGCTACGAGCAGTACTTC
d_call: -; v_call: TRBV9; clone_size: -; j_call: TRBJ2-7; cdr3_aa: CASSVDGNIAGGYEQYF; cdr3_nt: TGTGCCAGCAGCGTAGACGGGAATATCGCAGGTGGCTACGAGCAGTACTTC
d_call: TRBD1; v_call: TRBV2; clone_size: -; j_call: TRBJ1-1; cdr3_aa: CASSRDRGGLAEAFF; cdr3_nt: TGTGCCAGCTCCCGGGACAGGGGTGGTTTAGCTGAAGCTTTCTTT
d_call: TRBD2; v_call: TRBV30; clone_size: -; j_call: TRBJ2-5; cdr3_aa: CAWSTWGGTQYF; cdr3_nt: TGTGCCTGGAGTACGTGGGGGGGGACCCAGTACTTC
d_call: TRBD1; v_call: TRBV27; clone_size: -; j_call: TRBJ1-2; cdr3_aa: CASSNPGQGNYGYTF; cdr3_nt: TGTGCCAGCAGTAACCCGGGACAGGGGAACTATGGCTACACCTTC
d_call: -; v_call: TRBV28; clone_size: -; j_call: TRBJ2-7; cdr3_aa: CASRVAGASSYEQYF; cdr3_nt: TGTGCCAGCAGGGTTGCGGGGGCCAGCTCCTACGAGCAGTACTTC
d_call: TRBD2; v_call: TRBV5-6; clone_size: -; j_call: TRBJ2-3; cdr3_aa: CASSSAGAGGGTDTQYF; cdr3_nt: TGTGCCAGCAGCTCCGCTGGGGCGGGGGGGGGCACAGATACGCAGTATTTT